The 15 T cell receptor beta chains given below trace back to one sample, sequenced in a study of identical twins. TCRdb reprocessed the 5' RACE reads with MiXCR, giving one entry per CDR3 protein. The sample shows about 690,000 distinct CDR3 sequences, less than 7% of them seen only once. The sample taken for sequencing was naive T cells sorted from blood. These receptors originate from a man aged 18-30 years in good health.

The CDR3 DNA follows: TGTGCCAGTAGTATTGGGCCGGGATACGAGCAGTACGTC. Translating gives CASSIGPGYEQYV. The V and J genes are TRBV19 and TRBJ2-7; D possibly corresponds to TRBD2 (5 bases). There are 13 residues in the CDR3. Trimming took off 3 bases at V and 4 bases at J, with 10 bases between the two ends. Looked up from germline, CDR1 is LNHDA and CDR2 is SQIVND (reference sequence).

This clonotype was recorded a few times. V and J are TRBV12-3 or TRBV12-4 and TRBJ1-1; TRBD1 might be the D (5 bases). This CDR3 is 12 amino acids long. V gave up 5 bases and J gave up 6 bases, with 10 bases separating them. The CDR3 region is CASSRPGAEAFF. CDR3 nucleotides: TGTGCCAGCAGTCGTCCGGGGGCTGAAGCTTTCTTT.

The CDR3 nucleotides are TGTGCCACCAGTGATAAGGCAAGTCCCTCGAAAAGGGACGAGCAGTACGTC. Amino acids: CATSDKASPSKRDEQYV. The chain recombines TRBV24-1 with TRBJ2-7; D gene unclear. Germline CDR1 and CDR2: KGHDR and SFDVKD. Trimming shortened V by 3 bases and J by 5 bases, and 22 bases separated the two germline ends. This CDR3 has 17 residues.

The chain links TRBV6-2 or TRBV6-3 to TRBJ2-1; D remains ambiguous. V shed 6 bases and J shed 4 bases, with 7 bases lying between them. The CDR3 length is 12 residues. CDR1 MNHEY and CDR2 SVGEGT come from the germline V gene. The CDR3 sequence: CASSRLYNEQFF. The CDR3 bases are TGTGCCAGCAGCCGACTGTACAATGAGCAGTTCTTC.

The gene calls are TRBV7-6 and TRBJ2-2; 10 positions match TRBD2. Germline V gene data show CDR1 as SGHVS and CDR2 as FNYEAQ. The CDR3 is 14 residues long. After removal of 4 bases from V and 6 bases from J, the junction contained 2 bases not matched to a gene. The DNA for the CDR3 is TGTGCCAGCAGCTACCTAGCGGGAGCCGGGGAGCTGTTTTTT. It codes for CASSYLAGAGELFF.

A few counts support this clonotype. The gene calls are TRBV3-1 and TRBJ2-2; D might be TRBD2 (6 bases). The germline gives CDR1 LGHDT, CDR2 YNNKEL (reference sequence). Trimming stripped 4 bases from V and 2 bases from J, with 14 bases between. The CDR3 length is 16 residues. CDR3 sequence: CASSRGWTTNTGELFF. The CDR3 nucleotides are TGTGCCAGCAGCCGGGGATGGACTACAAACACCGGGGAGCTGTTTTTT.

The rearrangement links TRBV12-5 to TRBJ1-1; D is unresolved. The ends were cut back, 2 bases at V and 3 bases at J, with 10 bases in the middle. Per germline, CDR1 LGHNT and CDR2 FRNRAP. CDR3 length: 14 amino acids. In DNA, the CDR3 is TGTGCTAGTGGTTTGTCCCCCATAGACACTGAAGCTTTCTTT. Its protein product is CASGLSPIDTEAFF.

This chain uses TRBV12-3 or TRBV12-4 with TRBJ1-2, with D tentatively TRBD1 (5 bases). V was pared by 7 bases and J by 7 bases, with 13 bases between. CDR3 length equals 12 residues. Here the CDR3 DNA reads TGTGCCAGCAAGGCCAGGGAGGGTGGCTACACCTTC. Encoded protein: CASKAREGGYTF.

This clonotype was observed at least ten times. J is TRBJ2-5 and V is TRBV27; 11 nucleotides match TRBD2. The CDR3 runs to 14 residues. In germline, CDR1 is MNHEY, CDR2 SMNVEV (reference sequence). The ends lost 6 bases at V and 4 bases at J; junction bases unmatched: 4. For the CDR3, the DNA is TGTGCCAGCAGACTAGCGGGAGAGCGAGAGACCCAGTACTTC. It translates to CASRLAGERETQYF.

This clonotype was detected many times. This sequence joins TRBV6-5 and TRBJ1-6, with D unresolved. Germline values: CDR1 MNHEY, CDR2 SVGAGI. V was pared by 1 base and J by 18 bases, with 19 bases between. The CDR3 is made up of 14 amino acids. CDR3 sequence (DNA): TGTGCCAGCAGTTACTTTCACCCTTTGGGCGGGCCCCACTTT. Translating it yields CASSYFHPLGGPHF.

This clonotype was detected many times. This sequence joins TRBV10-3 and TRBJ2-1; 13 nucleotides align to TRBD2. The length of the CDR3 is 14 residues. The V and J ends lost 10 bases and 5 bases, in that order; junction bases with no gene match: 5. Germline V gene sequence: CDR1 ENHRY, CDR2 SYGVKD. The CDR3 region is CATETSGRNNEQFF. CDR3 sequence (DNA): TGTGCCACCGAGACTAGCGGGAGGAACAATGAGCAGTTCTTC.

This clonotype was recorded many times. This chain joins TRBV20-1 and TRBJ2-7, with 7 bases lining up with TRBD2. The CDR3 runs 15 residues. Germline loops: CDR1 DFQATT, CDR2 SNEGSKA (reference sequence). The ends lost 6 bases at V and 2 bases at J; junction bases unmatched: 13. The CDR3 sequence: CSASPPSGITYEQYF. The CDR3 DNA sequence: TGCAGTGCCTCACCCCCCAGCGGGATAACCTACGAGCAGTACTTC.

This clonotype occurred many times. The chain joins TRBV6-5 to TRBJ2-4, with 11 bases that match TRBD2. The junction had 3 bases not matched to a gene; V was cut back by 4 bases and J by 4 bases. The length of the CDR3 is 15 residues. Germline V CDR1 and CDR2: MNHEY, SVGAGI. In DNA, the CDR3 is TGTGCCAGCAGTTCGCCTAGCGGGAGGAAAAACATTCAGTACTTC. Its protein product is CASSSPSGRKNIQYF.

About this clonotype: With a much larger clone just one base away, this may be a read error. It is likely a read error, because the conserved phenylalanine at the end of the CDR3 is missing. This rearrangement joins TRBV6-1 to TRBJ1-1; the D is unclear. Germline V gene data show CDR1 as MNHNS and CDR2 as SASEGT. Trimming left V 7 bases short and J 3 bases short, with 15 bases between. This CDR3 spans 14 amino acids. The chain's CDR3 is CASTYGRGHTEAFY. Here the CDR3 DNA reads TGTGCCAGCACCTACGGGCGAGGTCACACTGAAGCTTTCTAT.

This clonotype was recorded many times. This chain links TRBV7-2 with TRBJ2-2; no clear D. Germline loops: CDR1 SGHTA, CDR2 FQGNSA. The CDR3 extends over 15 amino acids. V was shortened by 6 bases and J by 2 bases, with 13 bases between the two germline ends. The chain's CDR3 is CASSQTGPNTGELFF. In DNA form, the CDR3 reads TGTGCCAGCAGTCAAACCGGGCCCAACACCGGGGAGCTGTTTTTT.